This entry lists 20 T cell receptor beta chains sequenced from one sample in a study of cytomegalovirus exposure and HLA in healthy donors. PCR amplification relied on 60 Vbeta primers (plus 13 Jbeta primers). The method was immunoSEQ multiplex PCR; TCRdb's version includes in-frame clones alone and lacks a portion of them. This table has around 88,000 clones, approximately 79% appearing once. Sequencing was carried out using PBMCs. These receptors all stem from a male donor in good health and CMV-seronegative.

This clone occurred once. The rearrangement links TRBV7-6 to TRBJ1-4; TRBD1 matches at 9 bases. The ends lost 6 bases at V and 2 bases at J; junction bases unmatched: 4. The CDR3 spans 15 residues. Looked up from germline, CDR1 is SGHVS and CDR2 is FNYEAQ. CDR3 sequence (DNA): TGTGCCAGCAGGGGCGACAGGGGGACTAATGAAAAACTGTTTTTT. Translation gives CASRGDRGTNEKLFF.

The chain joins TRBV6-5 to TRBJ1-1, with 10 bases identical to TRBD1. CDR1 and CDR2 (germline): MNHEY, SVGAGI. V dropped 4 bases and J dropped 6; count of bases not matched to a gene: 5. This CDR3 contains 14 residues. The DNA for the CDR3 is TGTGCCAGCAGTTCGACAGGGGGCCTGTCTGAAGCTTTCTTT. It translates to CASSSTGGLSEAFF.

This chain connects TRBV18 to TRBJ2-3; D uncertain. The J call is doubtful: the DNA matches TRBJ2-1 better. The CDR3 length is 12 residues. Germline lookup yields CDR1 KGHSH and CDR2 LQKENI. This chain's CDR3 is CASSWDYNEQFF. CDR3 in DNA: TGTGCCAGCTCATGGGACTACAATGAGCAGTTCTTC.

This clone has only a few counts. The rearrangement joins TRBV7-2 to TRBJ2-1; D possibly corresponds to TRBD1 (6 bases). The CDR3 totals 15 residues. The germline CDR1 and CDR2 sequences are SGHTA and FQGNSA. V was shortened by 5 bases and J by 6 bases, with 17 bases between the two germline ends. The CDR3 DNA sequence: TGTGCCAGCAGCCGTAGAGGACAGTTTATCAATGAGCAGTTCTTC. It is translated as CASSRRGQFINEQFF.

This clone came up a few times. This chain uses TRBV28 with TRBJ2-5; 8 nucleotides agree with TRBD2. Looked up from germline, CDR1 is MDHEN and CDR2 is SYDVKM. Germline trimming cut 5 bases from V and 5 bases from J; bases unmatched to any gene: 10. This CDR3 contains 15 residues. CDR3 bases: TGTGCCAGCAGTCTCCTGACTAGCGCTGGGGAGACCCAGTACTTC. This encodes CASSLLTSAGETQYF.

With respect to this clone: This specimen includes other DNA sequences encoding the same CDR3. The CDR3 sequence is CASRGDIHLSNQPQHF. The CDR3 nucleotides read TGTGCCAGTAGAGGGGACATTCACCTTAGCAATCAGCCCCAGCATTTT. The chain joins TRBV2 to TRBJ1-5, with a possible D match to TRBD1 (6 bases). This CDR3 is built from 16 residues. Trimming stripped 9 bases from V and 0 bases from J, with 18 bases between. Germline lookup yields CDR1 SNHLY and CDR2 FYNNEI.

This clone occurred once. The chain joins TRBV4-3 to TRBJ1-2, with TRBD1 identical over 9 bases. The CDR3 has 15 residues. Germline-derived CDR1 and CDR2 are LGHNA and YSLEER. The V gene end was trimmed by 0 bases and the J gene end by 8 bases; junction bases not matched to a gene: 7. This CDR3 reads CASSQESGTGRGYTF. CDR3 nucleotide sequence: TGCGCCAGCAGCCAAGAGTCCGGGACAGGGAGGGGCTACACCTTC.

This clone appeared once. The genes are TRBV5-1 and TRBJ1-2, with TRBD1 matching over 7 bases. Germline V gene data show CDR1 as SGHRS and CDR2 as YFSETQ. The CDR3 totals 13 residues. J was trimmed by 1 base and V by 8 bases; bases with no gene match: 5. CDR3 nucleotide sequence: TGCGCCAGTTCGACAGGGTTTAACTATGGCTACACCTTC. It specifies CASSTGFNYGYTF.

This clone was recorded once. V and J are TRBV7-2 and TRBJ1-1; the match to TRBD1 covers 8 bases. The CDR3 loop spans 15 amino acids. V lost 0 bases to trimming and J lost 4 bases; unmatched junction nucleotides: 4. Germline V gives CDR1 SGHTA, CDR2 FQGNSA. The chain's CDR3 is CASSLASDRGTEAFF. The CDR3 DNA sequence: TGTGCCAGCAGCTTAGCCTCCGACAGGGGCACTGAAGCTTTCTTT.

The rearrangement uses TRBV28 and TRBJ2-5, with 9 bases lining up with TRBD2. V shed 6 bases, J shed 5 bases, and the junction held 13 bases outside the gene matches. Germline V gene sequence: CDR1 MDHEN, CDR2 SYDVKM. CDR3 length equals 16 residues. The CDR3 region has the DNA TGTGCCAGCAGACCCGGGGCTAGCGGGATCGGGGAGACCCAGTACTTC. Translated, it gives CASRPGASGIGETQYF.

This clone occurred a few times. V is TRBV27 and J is TRBJ1-1; 10 bases agree with TRBD1. J was trimmed by 0 bases and V by 0 bases; bases with no gene match: 10. The CDR3 is 19 residues long. CDR1 and CDR2 (germline): MNHEY, SMNVEV (reference sequence). The CDR3 sequence: CASSLSMVVGTGVNTEAFF. DNA for the CDR3: TGTGCCAGCAGTTTATCCATGGTGGTAGGGACAGGGGTGAACACTGAAGCTTTCTTT.

The chain couples TRBV7-9 to TRBJ2-1; the D gene is possibly TRBD1 (6 bases). Germline assignment: CDR1 SEHNR and CDR2 FQNEAQ (reference sequence). The CDR3 spans 16 residues. Trimming stripped 4 bases from V and 4 bases from J, with 17 bases between. CDR3 amino acids: CASSSPTGTTYNEQFF. DNA for the CDR3: TGTGCCAGCAGCTCCCCAACCGGGACAACATACAATGAGCAGTTCTTC.

The chain links TRBV14 to TRBJ2-4; 8 nucleotides match TRBD2. The CDR3 totals 13 residues. Germline V gives CDR1 SGHDN, CDR2 FVKESK. V lost 3 bases to trimming and J lost 6 bases; unmatched junction nucleotides: 1. The CDR3 nucleotides read TGTGCCAGCAGCCAGAGCGGGGGAAACATTCAGTACTTC. This translates into CASSQSGGNIQYF.

The CDR3 DNA is TGCAGCGTTGATGGGCAGACGATAAACTCCTACAATGAGCAGTTCTTC. It translates to CSVDGQTINSYNEQFF. The chain has TRBV29-1 and TRBJ2-1, with D uncertain. The CDR3 runs 16 residues. The V gene lost 3 bases and the J gene lost 0 bases, with 15 bases spanning the gap. CDR1 SQVTM and CDR2 ANQGSEA come from the germline V gene.

The rearrangement joins TRBV2 to TRBJ1-1; D ambiguous. Per germline, CDR1 SNHLY and CDR2 FYNNEI. V was pared by 3 bases and J by 4 bases, with 9 bases between. The CDR3 totals 13 residues. CDR3 in DNA: TGTGCCAGCAGTGATGCAGGAGGCACTGAAGCTTTCTTT. This encodes CASSDAGGTEAFF.

The count of this clone is one. V is TRBV2 and J is TRBJ2-1, with a tentative D call TRBD2 (5 bases). The V end lost 6 bases, the J end lost 8 bases, and 23 bases lay between the germline ends. CDR1 and CDR2 (germline): SNHLY, FYNNEI. There are 16 residues in the CDR3. In DNA form, the CDR3 reads TGTGCCAGCAGCGAGGTGGTGGGAGTTAAGGGCGATGAGCAGTTCTTC. Its translation is CASSEVVGVKGDEQFF.

This sequence joins TRBV28 and TRBJ1-2; 10 bases agree with TRBD1. Germline CDR1 reads MDHEN; CDR2 reads SYDVKM. The length of the CDR3 is 18 residues. V gave up 3 bases and J gave up 3 bases; unmatched junction bases: 13. The CDR3: CASSLYRTGGLYDYGYTF. The DNA of the CDR3 is TGTGCCAGCAGTTTGTACAGGACAGGGGGTCTCTATGACTATGGCTACACCTTC.

This clone was found many times. The chain joins TRBV4-3 to TRBJ2-5, with TRBD2 matching over 10 bases. After removal of 4 bases from V and 0 bases from J, the junction contained 5 bases not matched to a gene. CDR1 is LGHNA, CDR2 YSLEER, per germline. There are 16 residues in the CDR3. The CDR3 sequence: CASSRVLAGYQETQYF. CDR3 DNA sequence: TGCGCCAGCAGCCGCGTACTAGCGGGGTACCAAGAGACCCAGTACTTC.

This clone was picked up one time. This sequence joins TRBV7-2 and TRBJ2-7, with TRBD2 as a possible D gene (5 bases). Germline V gene data show CDR1 as SGHTA and CDR2 as FQGNSA. The CDR3 runs 13 residues. V was trimmed by 8 bases and J by 3 bases, leaving 14 bases between them. The DNA for the CDR3 is TGTGCCAGCTCCCGGGATTACGACTACGAGCAGTACTTC. Its translation is CASSRDYDYEQYF.

This chain uses TRBV5-1 with TRBJ1-3, with 7 nucleotides matching TRBD1. The CDR3 spans 15 residues. Germline assignment: CDR1 SGHRS and CDR2 YFSETQ. The ends lost 4 bases at V and 0 bases at J; junction bases unmatched: 4. The CDR3 protein is CASSPTGSSGNTIYF. The CDR3 bases are TGCGCCAGCAGCCCGACAGGGAGCTCTGGAAACACCATATATTTT.